One and the same sample provided the 12 T cell receptor beta chains below, sequenced in a study of T cell repertoires in cytomegalovirus infection. Each CDR3 protein is one row after TCRdb ran MiXCR on the reads. There are roughly 720,000 distinct CDR3 sequences in the sample; about 40% occur only once, and around 3% lies in the top ten. Sequencing was carried out using PBMCs. Receptor source: a human donor in good health (CMV status not recorded). Some clones in this sample may be carry-over from other donors' samples.

The chain is built from TRBV19 and TRBJ2-3; D call uncertain. The CDR3 totals 15 residues. Deletions cut 5 bases from V and 3 bases from J, with 15 bases between. Germline values: CDR1 LNHDA, CDR2 SQIVND (reference sequence). The CDR3 sequence: CASSALGISTDTQYF. The CDR3 DNA follows: TGTGCCAGTAGTGCGCTCGGAATCTCAACAGATACGCAGTATTTT.

The chain has TRBV4-1 and TRBJ2-1; D might be TRBD2 (5 bases). This CDR3 comprises 15 residues. Germline-derived CDR1 and CDR2 are MGHRA and YSYEKL. V lost 4 bases and J 6 bases, leaving 16 bases between the germline ends. CDR3 region: CASSLSRVRGNEQFF. The CDR3 DNA reads TGCGCCAGCAGCCTTAGTAGGGTTCGGGGCAATGAGCAGTTCTTC.

This clonotype was observed a handful of times. The chain couples TRBV7-2 to TRBJ1-1; the match to TRBD1 covers 9 bases. This CDR3 contains 15 residues. Looked up from germline, CDR1 is SGHTA and CDR2 is FQGNSA. The junction had 7 bases not matched to a gene; V was cut back by 4 bases and J by 4 bases. The DNA of the CDR3 is TGTGCCAGCAGCTCCCAAGTGGACAGGGGCACTGAAGCTTTCTTT. Its translation: CASSSQVDRGTEAFF.

With respect to this clonotype: One junction end disagrees with the germline gene, perhaps due to a read error. The gene calls are TRBV4-1 and TRBJ1-2, with D possibly being TRBD1 (5 bases). The CDR3 loop spans 14 amino acids. Germline V CDR1 and CDR2: MGHRA, YSYEKL. The CDR3 DNA follows: TGCGCCAGCAGCCAAGGTCAGGGCGACTATGGCTACAAATTC. Protein product: CASSQGQGDYGYKF.

Only a few counts were recorded for this clonotype. The chain uses TRBV5-5 and TRBJ2-3, with D possibly TRBD2 on 5 matching bases. The germline V gene encodes CDR1 SGHKS and CDR2 YYEKEE (reference sequence). The CDR3 consists of 16 residues. Trimming left V 0 bases short and J 2 bases short, with 13 bases between. CDR3 sequence reads: CASSLVGRVNTDTQYF. The CDR3 bases are TGTGCCAGCAGCTTGGTTGGGAGAGTTAACACAGATACGCAGTATTTT. The variable domain in full, with the rest retrieved from reference TRBV5-5 and TRBJ2-3, is DAGVTQSPTHLIKTRGQQVTLRCSPISGHKSVSWYQQVLGQGPQFIFQYYEKEERGRGNFPDRFSARQFPNYSSELNVNALLLGDSALYLCASSLVGRVNTDTQYFGPGTRLTVL.

The chain employs TRBV6-1 and TRBJ2-1; possibly TRBD2 for D (5 bases). Germline V gene data show CDR1 as MNHNS and CDR2 as SASEGT. CDR3 length: 15 residues. Trimming took off 2 bases at V and 8 bases at J, with 16 bases between the two ends. DNA for the CDR3: TGTGCCAGCAGTGAATGGGCTAGCCCTATGGATGAGCAGTTCTTC. Its protein is CASSEWASPMDEQFF.

This clonotype was seen many times. The genes are TRBV11-2 and TRBJ1-3; D unresolved. V dropped 4 bases and J dropped 1 base, with 8 bases sitting between them. Germline CDR1 SGHAT, CDR2 FQNNGV. This CDR3 region has 14 residues. In DNA form, the CDR3 reads TGTGCCAGCAGCTCTATTACTTCTGGAAACACCATATATTTT. Translated, it gives CASSSITSGNTIYF.

This clonotype was detected ten times or more. The V call is TRBV7-3, the J call TRBJ1-2, with D possibly being TRBD1 (5 bases). V was trimmed by 5 bases and J by 4 bases, leaving 20 bases between them. CDR3 length equals 16 residues. Germline V CDR1 and CDR2: SGHTA, FQGTGA. In nucleotides, the CDR3 is TGTGCCAGCAGCCCAACCGGGACCGGTGCGATCTATGGCTACACCTTC. It specifies CASSPTGTGAIYGYTF.

This clonotype has just a few counts. V usage is TRBV6-5 and J usage is TRBJ2-7; TRBD1 might be the D (5 bases). CDR3 length: 15 amino acids. V was shortened by 0 bases and J by 0 bases, with 9 bases between the two germline ends. Germline CDR1 and CDR2: MNHEY and SVGAGI. CDR3 DNA: TGTGCCAGCAGTTACTCAGGGGTTACCTCCTACGAGCAGTACTTC. Encoded protein: CASSYSGVTSYEQYF.

V and J are TRBV15 and TRBJ1-4; 10 positions match TRBD1. CDR3 length: 15 residues. CDR1 and CDR2 (germline): LNHNV, YYDKDF (reference sequence). V lost 4 bases and J lost 7; bases outside the gene matches: 6. The CDR3 coding sequence is TGTGCCACCAGCACACTGGACAGGGGGGCTGAAAAACTGTTTTTT. It translates to CATSTLDRGAEKLFF.

The J gene is TRBJ2-5, the V gene TRBV19; D remains ambiguous. The CDR3 runs 13 residues. Trimming took 3 bases from V and 5 from J, leaving 10 bases between them. Germline assignment: CDR1 LNHDA and CDR2 SQIVND (reference sequence). CDR3 DNA sequence: TGTGCCAGTAGTATGAACAGCTTGGAGACCCAGTACTTC. Protein sequence: CASSMNSLETQYF.

This clonotype has just a few counts. The chain employs TRBV28 and TRBJ2-4; perhaps TRBD1 as D (6 bases). Germline CDR1 and CDR2: MDHEN and SYDVKM. CDR3 length equals 15 residues. V gave up 2 bases and J gave up 0 bases, with 8 bases separating them. Written as DNA, the CDR3 is TGTGCCAGCAGTTTACAGGGGCTAGCCAAAAACATTCAGTACTTC. It yields the protein CASSLQGLAKNIQYF.